This T cell receptor beta chain emerged from a study of blood T cell repertoires in COVID-19. Study context: PBMCs, B-cell-depleted T cells, or T cells were the source of the cDNA or gDNA that made up the material.

V dropped 3 bases and J dropped 13; count of bases not matched to a gene: 16. The CDR3 loop spans 16 amino acids. Looked up from germline, CDR1 is SGHTA and CDR2 is FQGTGA. This table comes from immunoSEQ multiplex PCR, and its TCRdb copy is limited to in-frame clones, with some not included. The repertoire holds around 260,000 clones, approximately 86% seen once, with 0.85% to 1% in the top ten. The clonotype originates from a human donor with COVID-19, enrolled during active disease. The donor label of this sample is uncertain. V and J are TRBV7-3 and TRBJ2-2; TRBD2 matches 8 bases. The specimen sequenced was peripheral blood. CDR3 DNA sequence: TGTGCCAGCAGCTTTAACCCGGGACTAGGGGGGCCGGGGCTGTTTTTT. It yields the protein CASSFNPGLGGPGLFF.